In its sample, the clone carrying this T cell receptor beta chain was seen many times. The antigen remains unidentified. This specimen belongs to a study of T cells after posttransplantation cyclophosphamide. The CDR3 sequence is 12 residues long. The V gene's germline CDR1 is KGHSH and CDR2 LQKENI. V was cut by 3 bases and J by 7 bases, with 9 bases left in between. Study conclusions and caveats: Later post-transplant blood repertoires were often dominated by donor CD8+ memory clones. Skin or GI-infiltrating T cells shared few TRB sequences with blood. Recipient CMV seropositivity and CMV reactivation strongly tracked TRB clonality.

The related graft donor's blood sample was taken on the day of bone marrow donation. Libraries were prepared by immunoSEQ multiplex PCR; TCRdb keeps only in-frame clonotypes and omits some of them. In total the sample includes 30,000 to 50,000 clones, none of them seen once. This TCR came from a woman in her fifties or sixties in good health and a related stem cell transplant donor. The sequenced sample was PBMCs. The J gene is TRBJ1-2, the V gene TRBV18; D ambiguous. CDR3 in amino acids: CASSPKAGGYTF. In nucleotides, the CDR3 is TGTGCCAGCTCACCGAAGGCGGGTGGCTACACCTTC.